These 24 T cell receptor beta chains share one sample of origin, sequenced in a study of blood T cell repertoires in COVID-19. Libraries were prepared by immunoSEQ multiplex PCR; TCRdb keeps only in-frame clonotypes and omits some of them. Seen here are about 170,000 clones, approximately 85% observed once, and the top ten hold roughly 8%. The sequencing sample was made of peripheral blood. The receptors were gathered from a man in his forties who had recovered from COVID-19.

As for this clone: A junction end diverges from the germline sequence, so it may reflect a read error. This sequence joins TRBV7-2 and TRBJ2-3; maybe TRBD2 (8 bases). CDR1 is SGHTA and CDR2 is FQGNSA in the germline V gene. The CDR3 spans 14 residues. The CDR3 sequence: CASSARGGTDAQYF. The CDR3 DNA reads TGTGCCAGCAGCGCCCGCGGGGGGACAGATGCGCAGTATTTT.

The CDR3 region has the DNA TGTGCCAGCAGCTTCGGGACAGGGGGCGACGAGCAGTACTTC. This codes for CASSFGTGGDEQYF. V and J are TRBV11-2 and TRBJ2-7; 12 bases map to TRBD1. Trimming cost V 3 bases and J 5 bases; bases outside gene matches: 2. The CDR3 covers 14 residues. Germline CDR1 reads SGHAT; CDR2 reads FQNNGV.

The chain combines TRBV4-2 with TRBJ2-1; no firm D call. This CDR3 has 15 amino acids. Germline V gene data show CDR1 as LGHNA and CDR2 as YNFKEQ. V gave up 0 bases and J gave up 1 base, with 7 bases separating them. The CDR3 bases are TGTGCCAGCAGCCAAGAGGCCCATTCCTACAATGAGCAGTTCTTC. It codes for CASSQEAHSYNEQFF.

Regarding this clone: Other DNA sequences of this sample code for an identical CDR3. The chain employs TRBV12-3 or TRBV12-4 and TRBJ1-1, with D hard to call. Trimming removed 6 bases from V and 5 bases from J, with 10 bases in between. The CDR3 totals 12 residues. The CDR3, as DNA: TGTGCCAGCAGCCTCTCGGGGACTGAAGCTTTCTTT. This translates into CASSLSGTEAFF.

This chain uses TRBV5-1 with TRBJ2-7; TRBD2 agrees at 10 bases. With 0 bases clipped from V and 4 bases from J, the junction kept 4 bases outside the gene matches. Germline assignment: CDR1 SGHRS and CDR2 YFSETQ. CDR3 length: 15 residues. Here the CDR3 DNA reads TGCGCCAGCAGCTTGGTTTCTAGCGGGAGTTACGAGCAGTACTTC. Amino acid sequence: CASSLVSSGSYEQYF.

This rearrangement joins TRBV19 to TRBJ1-3; 7 positions agree with TRBD1. The ends lost 4 bases at V and 4 bases at J; junction bases unmatched: 13. CDR1 and CDR2 from the germline V gene are LNHDA and SQIVND (reference sequence). This CDR3 region has 17 residues. This CDR3 is CASSRGAGTAKGNTIYF. The CDR3 DNA sequence: TGTGCCAGTAGTAGAGGGGCCGGGACAGCGAAGGGAAACACCATATATTTT. Full variable domain (missing parts from reference TRBV19 and TRBJ1-3): DGGITQSPKYLFRKEGQNVTLSCEQNLNHDAMYWYRQDPGQGLRLIYYSQIVNDFQKGDIAEGYSVSREKKESFPLTVTSAQKNPTAFYLCASSRGAGTAKGNTIYFGEGSWLTVV.

This chain joins TRBV30 and TRBJ2-7, with D possibly matching TRBD1 (5 bases). Germline values: CDR1 GTSNPN, CDR2 SVGIG (reference sequence). Trimming removed 3 bases from V and 1 base from J, with 13 bases in between. CDR3 length equals 14 residues. This CDR3 reads CAWSSGARSYEQYF. The DNA of the CDR3 is TGTGCCTGGAGCTCTGGGGCGAGATCCTACGAGCAGTACTTC.

The chain links TRBV29-1 to TRBJ2-1; 10 bases agree with TRBD2. Germline V gene data show CDR1 as SQVTM and CDR2 as ANQGSEA. Trimming removed 3 bases from V and 9 bases from J; junction bases left unmatched: 8. This CDR3 has 14 residues. CDR3 sequence (DNA): TGCAGCGTTGAGAGAAGCGGGGGGGAGGGTGAGCAGTTCTTC. Amino acid sequence: CSVERSGGEGEQFF.

CDR3 sequence: CASRFGWVPGLAGAEEQYF. The DNA of the CDR3 is TGCGCCAGCAGGTTCGGTTGGGTCCCGGGACTAGCGGGAGCTGAGGAGCAGTACTTC. V and J are TRBV5-1 and TRBJ2-7; 14 bases are shared with TRBD2. After removal of 5 bases from V and 7 bases from J, the junction contained 20 bases not matched to a gene. The CDR3 runs to 19 residues. The V gene's germline CDR1 is SGHRS and CDR2 YFSETQ.

V is TRBV28 and J is TRBJ2-7, with D hard to call. Deletions cut 8 bases from V and 6 bases from J, with 11 bases between. The CDR3 is 11 amino acids. Looked up from germline, CDR1 is MDHEN and CDR2 is SYDVKM. The CDR3 DNA follows: TGTGCCAGCCGCGACTTTGCCGAGCAGTACTTC. The encoded protein is CASRDFAEQYF. Using reference TRBV28 and TRBJ2-7 for the parts outside the CDR3, the full variable domain is DVKVTQSSRYLVKRTGEKVFLECVQDMDHENMFWYRQDPGLGLRLIYFSYDVKMKEKGDIPEGYSVSREKKERFSLILESASTNQTSMYLCASRDFAEQYFGPGTRLTVT.

The chain links TRBV27 to TRBJ1-1; tentative D call: TRBD1 (6 bases). V shed 6 bases and J shed 4 bases, with 9 bases lying between them. Germline lookup yields CDR1 MNHEY and CDR2 SMNVEV (reference sequence). This CDR3 region has 12 residues. In DNA, the CDR3 is TGTGCCAGCAGCAAACAGGGCACTGAAGCTTTCTTT. This translates into CASSKQGTEAFF.

This sequence joins TRBV5-1 and TRBJ2-5; 12 bases match TRBD2. From germline, CDR1 is SGHRS and CDR2 YFSETQ. Losses at the gene ends were 4 bases for V and 2 bases for J; bases not matched to a gene: 12. The CDR3 is 18 residues long. The CDR3 loop is CASSLQPGLAGIQETQYF. The CDR3 DNA sequence: TGCGCCAGCAGCCTACAGCCGGGACTAGCGGGTATTCAAGAGACCCAGTACTTC.

The chain has TRBV29-1 and TRBJ1-1, with 8 bases fitting TRBD1. Germline loops: CDR1 SQVTM, CDR2 ANQGSEA. V trimming: 3 bases; J trimming: 2 bases; junction bases outside the gene matches: 8. The CDR3 is made up of 15 amino acids. CDR3 sequence reads: CSVEGQVTSNTEAFF. CDR3 in DNA: TGCAGCGTTGAGGGACAGGTCACGAGTAACACTGAAGCTTTCTTT. Drawing the rest from reference TRBV29-1 and TRBJ1-1, the complete variable domain is SAVISQKPSRDICQRGTSLTIQCQVDSQVTMMFWYRQQPGQSLTLIATANQGSEATYESGFVIDKFPISRPNLTFSTLTVSNMSPEDSSIYLCSVEGQVTSNTEAFFGQGTRLTVV.

The V call is TRBV6-5, the J call TRBJ2-1; maybe TRBD2 (6 bases). This CDR3 has 16 amino acids. CDR1 and CDR2 from the germline V gene are MNHEY and SVGAGI. The V and J ends lost 0 bases and 4 bases respectively, with 13 bases between them. The CDR3 coding sequence is TGTGCCAGCAGTTACTCGGCTCGGGACTTATACAATGAGCAGTTCTTC. Its translation is CASSYSARDLYNEQFF.

The chain couples TRBV6-5 to TRBJ2-5; D perhaps matches TRBD2 (6 bases). This CDR3 has 15 amino acids. Germline V gene data show CDR1 as MNHEY and CDR2 as SVGAGI. V dropped 6 bases and J dropped 2 bases, with 16 bases sitting between them. The CDR3 nucleotides read TGTGCCAGCAGGCAGACTAATGGACTACAAGAGACCCAGTACTTC. Amino acids: CASRQTNGLQETQYF.

The chain links TRBV5-1 to TRBJ2-1; TRBD2 matches 7 bases. J was trimmed by 3 bases and V by 4 bases; bases with no gene match: 10. The CDR3 is 16 residues long. Germline values: CDR1 SGHRS, CDR2 YFSETQ. The CDR3 here is CASSPGSSGNYNEQFF. The CDR3 DNA follows: TGCGCCAGCAGCCCCGGATCTAGCGGAAACTACAATGAGCAGTTCTTC.

The gene calls are TRBV29-1 and TRBJ2-7; tentatively, D is TRBD1 (6 bases). The CDR3 runs 14 residues. V was shortened by 1 base and J by 2 bases, with 12 bases between the two germline ends. Germline V CDR1 and CDR2: SQVTM, ANQGSEA. The CDR3 nucleotides read TGCAGCGTTGAAGGGGGGCAGGGGCCCTACGAGCAGTACTTC. Residues: CSVEGGQGPYEQYF.

The chain uses TRBV27 and TRBJ1-1; TRBD1 matches 7 bases. Germline V lookup: CDR1 MNHEY, CDR2 SMNVEV (reference sequence). The CDR3 length is 14 residues. Unmatched junction bases numbered 6, after V lost 7 bases and J lost 1 base. CDR3 bases: TGTGCCAGCACGAGTTACAGGGGGAACACTGAAGCTTTCTTT. Translation gives CASTSYRGNTEAFF.

The rearrangement links TRBV6-5 to TRBJ2-3, with 7 bases that match TRBD1. The CDR3 consists of 15 residues. With 0 bases clipped from V and 2 bases from J, the junction kept 2 bases outside the gene matches. CDR1 and CDR2 from the germline V gene are MNHEY and SVGAGI. CDR3 sequence reads: CASSYSGQFTDTQYF. CDR3 nucleotides: TGTGCCAGCAGTTACTCGGGACAGTTCACAGATACGCAGTATTTT.

The rearrangement joins TRBV12-1 to TRBJ2-4; TRBD1 is the table's D call, not checked against the DNA. TRBV12-1 is assigned pseudogene status. The CDR3 covers 16 residues. Written as DNA, the CDR3 is TGTGCCAGCAGCTTCGGGACACTAATAGCCAAAAACATTCAGTACTTC. Translated, it gives CASSFGTLIAKNIQYF.

J is TRBJ2-5 and V is TRBV20-1; 7 bases map to TRBD2. J was trimmed by 4 bases and V by 3 bases; bases with no gene match: 11. Germline V gene data show CDR1 as DFQATT and CDR2 as SNEGSKA (reference sequence). The CDR3 runs to 15 residues. The DNA for the CDR3 is TGCAGTGCTAGTCGTGGGGCGGGAGTTTCAGAGACCCAGTACTTC. Its protein is CSASRGAGVSETQYF.

The genes are TRBV28 and TRBJ1-1, with D unclear. CDR1 MDHEN and CDR2 SYDVKM come from the germline V gene. V lost 5 bases and J lost 3, with 13 bases in between. The CDR3 covers 14 residues. The CDR3 region has the DNA TGTGCCAGCAGTCCCCAGGCTTACCACACTGAAGCTTTCTTT. Its translation: CASSPQAYHTEAFF.

The chain couples TRBV27 to TRBJ1-6; unclear D gene. Germline V lookup: CDR1 MNHEY, CDR2 SMNVEV (reference sequence). The CDR3 spans 17 residues. The V and J ends lost 5 bases and 0 bases respectively, with 14 bases between them. For the CDR3, the DNA is TGTGCCAGCAGTATAGTCCCTCTTAGCTCCTATAATTCACCCCTCCACTTT. Protein sequence: CASSIVPLSSYNSPLHF.

This chain joins TRBV7-2 and TRBJ2-4, with TRBD1 as a possible D gene (5 bases). Per the germline V gene, CDR1 is SGHTA and CDR2 is FQGNSA. Trimming removed 1 base from V and 13 bases from J, with 8 bases in between. The CDR3 extends over 11 amino acids. CDR3 in DNA: TGTGCCAGCAGCTTAGGACAGCAGCAGTACTTC. Translating it yields CASSLGQQQYF.